The 27 T cell receptor beta chains listed next were all sequenced from one sample in a study of shared clonotypes between healthy human individuals. Sequencing used immunoSEQ multiplex PCR; TCRdb keeps in-frame clones, though not all of them. The sample lists a few million clones; around nine tenths were seen once. Input material: naive CD4+ T cells sorted from blood. The subset here: CD45RA+ positively selected. The source of these receptors is a man aged 18 to 29 in good health.

This rearrangement joins TRBV2 to TRBJ1-1; 7 nucleotides agree with TRBD1. This CDR3 is built from 14 residues. With 7 bases clipped from V and 1 base from J, the junction kept 6 bases outside the gene matches. Per the germline V gene, CDR1 is SNHLY and CDR2 is FYNNEI. The DNA of the CDR3 is TGTGCCAGCACCCGGGACAGCACGAACACTGAAGCTTTCTTT. This translates into CASTRDSTNTEAFF.

V is TRBV2 and J is TRBJ1-3; D gene unclear. Germline V lookup: CDR1 SNHLY, CDR2 FYNNEI. V was cut by 3 bases and J by 5 bases, with 11 bases left in between. The CDR3 runs to 14 residues. CDR3 in amino acids: CASSDSFYRNTIYF. The DNA of the CDR3 is TGTGCCAGCAGTGACTCATTTTACCGAAACACCATATATTTT.

This chain connects TRBV30 to TRBJ2-2; tentative D call: TRBD1 (6 bases). The CDR3 length is 14 residues. V lost 0 bases, J lost 9 bases, and 14 bases lay in between. Germline V lookup: CDR1 GTSNPN, CDR2 SVGIG (reference sequence). For the CDR3, the DNA is TGTGCCTGGAGTGTTTCCCAGGGGTACCGGGAGCTGTTTTTT. It encodes CAWSVSQGYRELFF.

The chain uses TRBV1 and TRBJ2-5; no DNA check was done on the table's D call, TRBD2. The J call may be faulty, since TRBJ2-7 better matches the DNA end. TRBV1 is a listed pseudogene. This CDR3 contains 16 residues. CDR3 amino acids: CTSSQDGGGSTFEQYF. DNA for the CDR3: TGCACCAGCAGCCAAGACGGGGGCGGGAGCACTTTCGAGCAGTACTTC.

This chain joins TRBV6-5 and TRBJ1-2; TRBD1 matches 9 bases. CDR1 and CDR2 (germline): MNHEY, SVGAGI. J gave up 7 bases and V 6 bases, and 9 bases lay outside the gene matches. The CDR3 length is 14 residues. CDR3 region: CASRIPGQGSGYTF. The CDR3 region has the DNA TGTGCCAGCAGAATACCGGGACAGGGCTCTGGCTACACCTTC.

The table lists this clone with a count of one. This rearrangement joins TRBV30 to TRBJ2-1; D ambiguous. Germline V gene data show CDR1 as GTSNPN and CDR2 as SVGIG (reference sequence). The CDR3 has 12 residues. V lost 3 bases and J 2 bases, leaving 5 bases between the germline ends. CDR3 sequence reads: CAWSGPYNEQFF. The CDR3 DNA follows: TGTGCCTGGAGCGGGCCCTACAATGAGCAGTTCTTC.

A remark on this clone: Other DNA sequences in the same sample also yield this CDR3. The chain employs TRBV6-5 and TRBJ1-5; 8 bases are a match to TRBD1. Germline lookup yields CDR1 MNHEY and CDR2 SVGAGI. This CDR3 spans 14 amino acids. Germline trimming cut 6 bases from V and 4 bases from J; bases unmatched to any gene: 5. The CDR3 region has the DNA TGTGCCAGCAGCCCCGACAGGGGAAATCAGCCCCAGCATTTT. It translates to CASSPDRGNQPQHF.

The chain joins TRBV7-2 to TRBJ2-1; the match to TRBD2 covers 8 bases. After removal of 0 bases from V and 7 bases from J, the junction contained 8 bases not matched to a gene. The CDR3 covers 16 residues. The germline V gene encodes CDR1 SGHTA and CDR2 FQGNSA. CDR3 region: CASSLAGASGYNEQFF. CDR3 bases: TGTGCCAGCAGCTTAGCTGGGGCTAGCGGGTATAATGAGCAGTTCTTC.

The gene calls are TRBV7-9 and TRBJ2-1; D may match TRBD1 or TRBD2 (6 bases each). V gave up 4 bases and J gave up 1 base, with 20 bases separating them. Germline-derived CDR1 and CDR2 are SEHNR and FQNEAQ (reference sequence). The CDR3 covers 18 residues. In DNA, the CDR3 is TGTGCCAGCAGCTCTCCCGGGGGCCAGGGAAAATCCTACAATGAGCAGTTCTTC. This translates into CASSSPGGQGKSYNEQFF.

The chain is built from TRBV14 and TRBJ1-6; D uncertain. Trimming left V 4 bases short and J 11 bases short, with 12 bases between. The CDR3 is 13 residues long. Looked up from germline, CDR1 is SGHDN and CDR2 is FVKESK. Here the CDR3 reads CASSLNPNTPLHF. CDR3 sequence (DNA): TGTGCCAGCAGCCTCAACCCGAATACACCCCTCCACTTT.

This chain links TRBV19 with TRBJ2-2; TRBD2 aligns across 13 bases. V shed 4 bases, J shed 2 bases, and the junction held 7 bases outside the gene matches. This CDR3 has 18 residues. Germline assignment: CDR1 LNHDA and CDR2 SQIVND (reference sequence). CDR3 DNA sequence: TGTGCCAGTAGTAAAGGACTAGCGGGGGCCGTCAACACCGGGGAGCTGTTTTTT. Translation: CASSKGLAGAVNTGELFF.

CDR3 in amino acids: CASSPKGGTEQYF. In DNA, the CDR3 is TGTGCCAGCTCACCGAAGGGGGGTACCGAGCAGTACTTC. The V gene is TRBV18, the J gene TRBJ2-7; D might be TRBD1 or TRBD2, each matching 6 bases. The V gene's germline CDR1 is KGHSH and CDR2 LQKENI. The CDR3 covers 13 residues. Trimming cost V 3 bases and J 6 bases, with 12 bases left between them.

DNA of the CDR3: TGCAGCGTTACCGGGACGATCACAGATACGCAGTATTTT. Residues: CSVTGTITDTQYF. V gene TRBV29-1 combines with J gene TRBJ2-3; the D call may be TRBD1 or TRBD2 (5 bases each). The germline gives CDR1 SQVTM, CDR2 ANQGSEA. Trimming stripped 5 bases from V and 2 bases from J, with 11 bases between. The CDR3 spans 13 residues.

The table lists this clone with a count of one. Other DNA sequences in the sample encode the same CDR3. This chain uses TRBV18 with TRBJ1-1; D remains unclear. The CDR3 runs to 14 residues. V was trimmed by 3 bases and J by 1 base, leaving 9 bases between them. In germline, CDR1 is KGHSH, CDR2 LQKENI. CDR3 in DNA: TGTGCCAGCTCACCCCGTGGATCGAACACTGAAGCTTTCTTT. Amino acid sequence: CASSPRGSNTEAFF.

Details on this clone: The sample carries other DNA sequences with the same CDR3. V gene TRBV10-3 combines with J gene TRBJ1-4; D is uncertain. Germline loops: CDR1 ENHRY, CDR2 SYGVKD. With 3 bases removed from V and 4 bases from J, the gap between germline ends came to 9 bases. This CDR3 contains 14 residues. CDR3 DNA sequence: TGTGCCATCAGTGATGCGGGGAGTAATGAAAAACTGTTTTTT. The encoded protein is CAISDAGSNEKLFF.

The gene calls are TRBV6-6 and TRBJ1-4, with 9 nucleotides matching TRBD1. This CDR3 spans 14 amino acids. V lost 7 bases to trimming and J lost 8 bases; unmatched junction nucleotides: 8. The V gene's germline CDR1 is MNHNY and CDR2 SVGAGI (reference sequence). CDR3 protein: CASTPTGGTEKLFF. DNA of the CDR3: TGTGCCAGCACCCCCACAGGGGGCACGGAAAAACTGTTTTTT.

Concerning this clone itself: The same CDR3 is also encoded by other DNA sequences in this sample. This rearrangement joins TRBV15 to TRBJ2-3; D not resolved. Germline CDR1 is LNHNV and CDR2 is YYDKDF (reference sequence). The CDR3 loop spans 15 amino acids. Trimming left V 0 bases short and J 0 bases short, with 7 bases between. CDR3 sequence: CATSRDGTSTDTQYF. DNA for the CDR3: TGTGCCACCAGCAGAGACGGCACTAGCACAGATACGCAGTATTTT. Full variable domain (missing parts from reference TRBV15 and TRBJ2-3): DAMVIQNPRYQVTQFGKPVTLSCSQTLNHNVMYWYQQKSSQAPKLLFHYYDKDFNNEADTPDNFQSRRPNTSFCFLDIRSPGLGDTAMYLCATSRDGTSTDTQYFGPGTRLTVL.

J is TRBJ2-3 and V is TRBV5-4, with D possibly matching TRBD2 (5 bases). The length of the CDR3 is 15 residues. Trimming left V 3 bases short and J 0 bases short, with 11 bases between. CDR1 is SGHNT and CDR2 is YYREEE in the germline V gene (reference sequence). CDR3 in amino acids: CASSSSSSSTDTQYF. Here the CDR3 DNA reads TGTGCCAGCAGCTCTAGCTCTTCTAGCACAGATACGCAGTATTTT.

The DNA for the CDR3 is TGCGCCAGCAGTACCGGGACAAACGGTAATTCACCCCTCCACTTT. It specifies CASSTGTNGNSPLHF. The chain recombines TRBV10-2 with TRBJ1-6; maybe TRBD1 (6 bases). The CDR3 loop spans 15 amino acids. Germline values: CDR1 WSHSY, CDR2 SAAADI. V lost 5 bases and J 6 bases, leaving 14 bases between the germline ends.

The chain has TRBV6-6 and TRBJ2-6, with D hard to call. Looked up from germline, CDR1 is MNHNY and CDR2 is SVGAGI (reference sequence). V was cut by 10 bases and J by 2 bases, with 12 bases left in between. The CDR3 is 14 amino acids. The CDR3 here is CATYERAGANVLTF. In DNA, the CDR3 is TGTGCCACCTATGAACGGGCTGGGGCCAACGTCCTGACTTTC.

V usage is TRBV5-1 and J usage is TRBJ1-4, with unresolved D. CDR1 is SGHRS and CDR2 is YFSETQ in the germline V gene. The CDR3 spans 15 residues. V lost 4 bases to trimming and J lost 0 bases, with 10 bases between them. The CDR3 is CASSAEGATNEKLFF. In DNA form, the CDR3 reads TGCGCCAGCAGCGCCGAGGGTGCAACTAATGAAAAACTGTTTTTT.

This chain links TRBV4-1 with TRBJ2-7; D could derive from TRBD1 or TRBD2 (5 bases each). In germline, CDR1 is MGHRA, CDR2 YSYEKL. With 1 base removed from V and 0 bases from J, the gap between germline ends came to 16 bases. The CDR3 length is 17 residues. CDR3 sequence reads: CASSQAILATDSYEQYF. The DNA of the CDR3 is TGCGCCAGCAGCCAAGCAATTTTAGCGACAGACTCCTACGAGCAGTACTTC.

The chain joins TRBV28 to TRBJ2-1; 12 nucleotides align to TRBD2. This CDR3 is built from 13 residues. The junction had 4 bases not matched to a gene; V was cut back by 2 bases and J by 14 bases. Germline V lookup: CDR1 MDHEN, CDR2 SYDVKM. The CDR3 is CASSLLRLAGEFF. In nucleotides, the CDR3 is TGTGCCAGCAGTTTACTGAGACTAGCGGGGGAGTTCTTC.

The rearrangement joins TRBV11-2 to TRBJ2-7, with 7 bases that match TRBD1. The ends lost 6 bases at V and 5 bases at J; junction bases unmatched: 4. This CDR3 spans 12 amino acids. CDR1 SGHAT and CDR2 FQNNGV come from the germline V gene. CDR3 in amino acids: CASSKGAHEQYF. Here the CDR3 DNA reads TGTGCCAGCAGTAAGGGGGCTCACGAGCAGTACTTC.

The chain employs TRBV9 and TRBJ2-3, with 14 bases lining up with TRBD2. The CDR3 length is 17 residues. The germline V gene has CDR1 SGDLS and CDR2 YYNGEE. V was clipped by 2 bases and J by 1 base; unmatched bases: 3. The CDR3 region has the DNA TGTGCCAGCAGCGTCCGGGGACTAGCGGGAGGCACAGATACGCAGTATTTT. Encoded protein: CASSVRGLAGGTDTQYF. Variable domain in full (rest from reference TRBV9 and TRBJ2-3): DSGVTQTPKHLITATGQRVTLRCSPRSGDLSVYWYQQSLDQGLQFLIQYYNGEERAKGNILERFSAQQFPDLHSELNLSSLELGDSALYFCASSVRGLAGGTDTQYFGPGTRLTVL.

The chain uses TRBV5-4 and TRBJ1-2, with 8 bases identical to TRBD1. In germline, CDR1 is SGHNT, CDR2 YYREEE (reference sequence). Unmatched junction bases numbered 5, after V lost 0 bases and J lost 4 bases. The CDR3 loop spans 15 amino acids. CDR3 nucleotides: TGTGCCAGCAGCTTGGCTGGCCAGGGGGCCTATGGCTACACCTTC. The encoded protein is CASSLAGQGAYGYTF.

This chain joins TRBV7-2 and TRBJ2-5; D gene ambiguous. CDR1 is SGHTA and CDR2 is FQGNSA in the germline V gene. Trimming shortened V by 5 bases and J by 7 bases, and 17 bases separated the two germline ends. The CDR3 spans 14 residues. As DNA, the CDR3 is TGTGCCAGCAGCCCCGAGCTGGTGGTCTGGACCCAGTACTTC. Its translation is CASSPELVVWTQYF.